These 21 T cell receptor beta chains originate from one sample sequenced in a study of cytomegalovirus exposure and HLA in healthy donors. Vbeta (60) and Jbeta (13) primers were used in the PCR. Sequencing was performed with immunoSEQ multiplex PCR; in TCRdb, only in-frame clones are kept and a portion is missing. The table lists about 96,000 clones, roughly 79% of them singletons. The sequenced sample was PBMCs. These receptors were taken from a female donor in good health and CMV-seropositive.

V is TRBV21-1 and J is TRBJ2-3; TRBD1, as called in the table, went unchecked against the DNA. TRBV21-1 is a recognized pseudogene. The CDR3 contains 17 residues. The CDR3 region is CASSKAGHPVFTDTQYF. CDR3 bases: TGTGCCAGCAGCAAAGCGGGACATCCCGTCTTCACAGATACGCAGTATTTT.

The rearrangement links TRBV7-2 to TRBJ2-7; 7 nucleotides align to TRBD2. Germline assignment: CDR1 SGHTA and CDR2 FQGNSA. CDR3 length: 16 amino acids. The V segment lost 6 bases and the J segment 2 bases; nucleotides outside the gene matches: 13. The CDR3 protein is CASRPYSGRAPYEQYF. The CDR3 region has the DNA TGTGCCAGCAGGCCCTATAGTGGGAGGGCCCCCTACGAGCAGTACTTC.

This clone has just a few counts. The gene calls are TRBV6-5 and TRBJ1-1; TRBD1 is a possible D gene (6 bases). V lost 8 bases and J lost 7, with 17 bases in between. CDR3 size: 13 residues. CDR1 and CDR2 from the germline V gene are MNHEY and SVGAGI. This CDR3 reads CASLGEGGHEAFF. As DNA, the CDR3 is TGTGCCAGCCTCGGGGAGGGGGGGCATGAAGCTTTCTTT.

This CDR3 is CASSQQQGWTEAFF. The DNA of the CDR3 is TGTGCCAGCAGCCAACAGCAGGGGTGGACTGAAGCTTTCTTT. The chain is built from TRBV6-5 and TRBJ1-1; TRBD1 is a possible D gene (6 bases). Germline V lookup: CDR1 MNHEY, CDR2 SVGAGI. V lost 6 bases, J lost 5 bases, and 16 bases lay in between. This CDR3 contains 14 residues.

V is TRBV30 and J is TRBJ2-1, with TRBD2 matching over 8 bases. Trimming at V came to 4 bases and at J to 9 bases, leaving 11 bases not matched to a gene. The CDR3 has 14 amino acids. Germline CDR1 reads GTSNPN; CDR2 reads SVGIG (reference sequence). In DNA, the CDR3 is TGTGCCTGGAACGGGGGGGCGGTTGGTGGTGAGCAGTTCTTC. Protein: CAWNGGAVGGEQFF.

The J gene is TRBJ2-1, the V gene TRBV29-1; D perhaps matches TRBD2 (5 bases). The CDR3 runs to 14 residues. The V gene lost 5 bases and the J gene lost 9 bases, with 20 bases spanning the gap. The germline V gene encodes CDR1 SQVTM and CDR2 ANQGSEA. The CDR3 DNA reads TGCAGCGTTCCTTCGAGGTGGAGTGAGGGTGAGCAGTTCTTC. This sequence encodes CSVPSRWSEGEQFF.

The V gene is TRBV4-2, the J gene TRBJ2-1; no reliable D call. Germline assignment: CDR1 LGHNA and CDR2 YNFKEQ. This CDR3 comprises 13 residues. Trimming took 1 base from V and 8 from J, leaving 9 bases between them. The CDR3 protein is CASSQVESHEQFF. The CDR3 DNA follows: TGTGCCAGCAGCCAAGTGGAGAGCCATGAGCAGTTCTTC.

In this sample, this clone turned up a few times. The gene calls are TRBV4-1 and TRBJ2-2; D might be TRBD1 (6 bases). Trimming pared 3 bases from V and 1 base from J, leaving 12 bases between. This CDR3 contains 16 residues. The germline CDR1 and CDR2 sequences are MGHRA and YSYEKL. CDR3 in DNA: TGCGCCAGCAGCCAGTCAGGGGTCGGGAACACCGGGGAGCTGTTTTTT. It encodes CASSQSGVGNTGELFF.

The rearrangement uses TRBV11-3 and TRBJ2-3; D not certain. The V gene's germline CDR1 is SGHNT and CDR2 YENEEA. CDR3 size: 12 residues. V shed 5 bases and J shed 6 bases, with 9 bases lying between them. CDR3 nucleotide sequence: TGTGCCAGCAGCATCTCCCCGGATACGCAGTATTTT. It is translated as CASSISPDTQYF.

J is TRBJ2-1 and V is TRBV7-3; D is uncertain. Germline V CDR1 and CDR2: SGHTA, FQGTGA. The germline V and J ends were trimmed by 1 base and 9 bases, with 13 bases remaining between them. The CDR3 is made up of 14 amino acids. CDR3 sequence reads: CASSLRSLAGEQFF. The CDR3, as DNA: TGTGCCAGCAGCTTAAGATCGCTTGCCGGTGAGCAGTTCTTC.

V gene TRBV29-1 combines with J gene TRBJ2-7; 9 bases line up with TRBD2. The V gene's germline CDR1 is SQVTM and CDR2 ANQGSEA. This CDR3 has 13 amino acids. After removal of 6 bases from V and 3 bases from J, the junction contained 6 bases not matched to a gene. The DNA of the CDR3 is TGCAGCGTAAAAGCGGGGGGAAGCTACGAGCAGTACTTC. As protein: CSVKAGGSYEQYF.

The V gene is TRBV28, the J gene TRBJ2-4; TRBD2 matches at 7 bases. The CDR3 totals 14 residues. Germline lookup yields CDR1 MDHEN and CDR2 SYDVKM. After removal of 5 bases from V and 9 bases from J, the junction contained 10 bases not matched to a gene. The CDR3: CASSVLQRGGIQYF. The CDR3 region has the DNA TGTGCCAGCAGTGTACTACAGCGCGGGGGCATTCAGTACTTC.

The genes are TRBV5-1 and TRBJ1-2; D gene unclear. V lost 1 base to trimming and J lost 6 bases, with 10 bases between them. The CDR3 is 13 amino acids. Per germline, CDR1 SGHRS and CDR2 YFSETQ. The CDR3 sequence is CASSLSAAHGYTF. CDR3 sequence (DNA): TGCGCCAGCAGCTTGAGTGCGGCTCATGGCTACACCTTC.

The rearrangement uses TRBV19 and TRBJ2-5; 9 positions agree with TRBD1. From germline, CDR1 is LNHDA and CDR2 SQIVND (reference sequence). V shed 5 bases and J 5 bases; nucleotides not matched to a gene: 3. CDR3 length equals 13 residues. CDR3 region: CASSRDRVETQYF. CDR3 DNA: TGTGCCAGTAGTCGGGACAGGGTCGAGACCCAGTACTTC.

CDR3: CASSTGPGTEAFF. DNA of the CDR3: TGTGCCAGCAGTACAGGACCGGGCACTGAAGCTTTCTTT. The chain couples TRBV6-6 to TRBJ1-1, with D possibly being TRBD1 (5 bases). The V and J ends lost 5 bases and 4 bases respectively, with 11 bases between them. Per the germline V gene, CDR1 is MNHNY and CDR2 is SVGAGI (reference sequence). The CDR3 length is 13 residues.

The J gene is TRBJ2-5, the V gene TRBV4-2, with TRBD2 matching over 13 bases. The germline CDR1 and CDR2 sequences are LGHNA and YNFKEQ. This CDR3 is 16 amino acids long. The J segment lost 4 bases and the V segment lost 3 bases, leaving 5 bases of the junction unmatched. CDR3 in DNA: TGTGCCAGCAGCCAGGCCGGGACTAGCGGGGCAGAGACCCAGTACTTC. Protein product: CASSQAGTSGAETQYF.

The chain joins TRBV7-2 to TRBJ2-5, with 12 bases matching TRBD2. This CDR3 contains 16 residues. V shed 8 bases and J 1 base; nucleotides not matched to a gene: 8. Germline V lookup: CDR1 SGHTA, CDR2 FQGNSA. The CDR3, as DNA: TGTGCCAGCGGTCGACTAGCGGGGGAGCCCCAAGAGACCCAGTACTTC. Translating gives CASGRLAGEPQETQYF.

The CDR3, as DNA: TGTGCCAGCAGCTCTTACCGGGACTCCTACGAGCAGTACTTC. Amino acids: CASSSYRDSYEQYF. The rearrangement links TRBV28 to TRBJ2-7, with D possibly being TRBD2 (5 bases). The CDR3 runs to 14 residues. The ends were cut back, 6 bases at V and 0 bases at J, with 12 bases in the middle. Looked up from germline, CDR1 is MDHEN and CDR2 is SYDVKM.

This chain connects TRBV6-5 to TRBJ2-1, with 11 bases identical to TRBD2. The J segment lost 5 bases and the V segment lost 6 bases, leaving 6 bases of the junction unmatched. This CDR3 has 15 amino acids. The germline gives CDR1 MNHEY, CDR2 SVGAGI. The CDR3 protein is CASRPTSGGNNEQFF. As DNA, the CDR3 is TGTGCCAGCAGGCCAACTAGCGGGGGTAACAATGAGCAGTTCTTC.

The V and J genes are TRBV5-1 and TRBJ1-5; D is ambiguous. CDR1 is SGHRS, CDR2 YFSETQ, per germline. CDR3 length: 17 amino acids. Between the trimmed V and J ends, which lost 0 bases and 0 bases, there was a span of 13 bases. In DNA, the CDR3 is TGCGCCAGCAGCTTGGGGCCTGGGGAGGATAGCAATCAGCCCCAGCATTTT. Translating gives CASSLGPGEDSNQPQHF.

This clone was seen only a few times. The chain uses TRBV2 and TRBJ1-1; TRBD1 matches 7 bases. CDR1 and CDR2 from the germline V gene are SNHLY and FYNNEI. This CDR3 has 17 residues. The J segment lost 0 bases and the V segment lost 6 bases, leaving 13 bases of the junction unmatched. CDR3 DNA: TGTGCCAGCAGACACAGGGGTGGGAGCCGACTGAACACTGAAGCTTTCTTT. Encoded protein: CASRHRGGSRLNTEAFF. The full variable domain, with the rest looked up from reference TRBV2 and TRBJ1-1, is EPEVTQTPSHQVTQMGQEVILRCVPISNHLYFYWYRQILGQKVEFLVSFYNNEISEKSEIFDDQFSVERPDGSNFTLKIRSTKLEDSAMYFCASRHRGGSRLNTEAFFGQGTRLTVV.